This is a list of T cell receptor beta chains from one sample in a study of CD4+ T cells in melanoma. Repertoires were generated with immunoSEQ multiplex PCR, while TCRdb's copy carries only in-frame clones and drops some. Among around 100,000 clones listed, around 92% were seen once. The sequenced material came from peripheral blood. Receptors originate from a human donor with melanoma. Each CDR3 is given with its conserved first and last residue. The D gene is left open where the match is weak. A clone size is listed for some rows: how often the clone was seen (once, few, many), or a class if it is expanded.

>TRBV5-1|13|TRBJ2-1|TRBD2|-
TGCGCCAGCAGCGACGGGAGGGTGAATGAGCAGTTCTTC
CASSDGRVNEQFF
>TRBV11-2|17|TRBJ2-4|-|-
TGTGCCAGCAGCCCATATCGGTGGGGAGAGGGCAAAAACATTCAGTACTTC
CASSPYRWGEGKNIQYF
>TRBV7-9|14|TRBJ2-7|TRBD2|-
TGTGCCAGCAGATTGGATAGCGGGAGCTACGAGCAGTACTTC
CASRLDSGSYEQYF
>TRBV5-1|14|TRBJ1-6|-|-
TGCGCCAGCAGGGACAACTTAGAGGGTTCACCCCTCCACTTT
CASRDNLEGSPLHF
>TRBV20-1|11|TRBJ2-7|-|-
TGCAGTGCTAGACAGGGCTACGAGCAGTACTTC
CSARQGYEQYF
>TRBV28|13|TRBJ1-2|-|-
TGTGCCAGCATCTCGGGGCAGCGGGATGGCTACACCTTC
CASISGQRDGYTF
>TRBV6-6|16|TRBJ1-3|-|-
TGTGCCAGCAGTTACGGCGGGAAGTCTGCTGGAAACACCATATATTTT
CASSYGGKSAGNTIYF
>TRBV5-4|13|TRBJ1-1|-|few
TGTGCCAGCAGCTTGTGGGTTGGCACTGAAGCTTTCTTT
CASSLWVGTEAFF
>TRBV27|13|TRBJ1-1|-|-
TGTGCCAGCAGTTCGGGCCGTGACACTGAAGCTTTCTTT
CASSSGRDTEAFF
>TRBV6-5|15|TRBJ1-5|-|-
TGTGCCAGCAGTTACGGAGGGACGGGCAATCAGCCCCAGCATTTT
CASSYGGTGNQPQHF
>TRBV7-2|17|TRBJ2-7|TRBD2|-
TGTGCCAGCAGCCGAAGACTAGCGGGGGGGATGTCCTACGAGCAGTACTTC
CASSRRLAGGMSYEQYF
>TRBV7-7|15|TRBJ2-2|-|-
TGTGCCAGCAGCCTGGACAACGCGAACACCGGGGAGCTGTTTTTT
CASSLDNANTGELFF
>TRBV7-3|12|TRBJ2-3|-|-
TGTGCCAGCAGCTTGGAGACAGATACGCAGTATTTT
CASSLETDTQYF
>TRBV29-1|13|TRBJ2-7|TRBD1|-
TGCAGCGTCTCGCCGGGACAGGGAAGGGAGCAGTACTTC
CSVSPGQGREQYF
>TRBV23-1|16|TRBJ1-5|-|-
TGCGCCAGCAGTCAATCGAGGGGGTTTAGCAATCAGCCCCAGCATTTT
CASSQSRGFSNQPQHF
>TRBV7-2|17|TRBJ2-3|-|once
TGTGCCAGCAGCTTTAATTACGGGGACATCAGCACAGATACGCAGTATTTT
CASSFNYGDISTDTQYF
>TRBV6-4|12|TRBJ1-2|-|-
TGTGCCAGCAGCGACATCGGCTATGGCTACACCTTC
CASSDIGYGYTF
>TRBV19|14|TRBJ1-5|-|once
TGTGCCAGTGTTGGCTTCTATAGCAATCAGCCCCAGCATTTT
CASVGFYSNQPQHF
>TRBV11-2|18|TRBJ1-2|-|-
TGTGCCAGCAGCTTAGGGTATTTCTTGGGGACCGCTAACTATGGCTACACCTTC
CASSLGYFLGTANYGYTF
>TRBV4-2|16|TRBJ1-5|TRBD1|-
TGTGCCAGCAGCAAAGCCGACAGGGGGTACAATCAGCCCCAGCATTTT
CASSKADRGYNQPQHF
>TRBV15|17|TRBJ2-3|TRBD2|-
TGTGCCACCAGCAGAGATGGGGGGGGTAGCGGGGGAGATACGCAGTATTTT
CATSRDGGGSGGDTQYF
>TRBV27|15|TRBJ1-1|-|-
TGTGCCAGCAGTTTGGGAGGCGTGTGGAACACTGAAGCTTTCTTT
CASSLGGVWNTEAFF
>TRBV6-4|15|TRBJ1-6|-|few
TGTGCCAGCAGTGACTCGACAGCGAGTAGTTCACCCCTCCACTTT
CASSDSTASSSPLHF
>TRBV5-6|15|TRBJ1-1|TRBD1|-
TGTGCCAGCAGCAAGGACAGGGCCTACAACACTGAAGCTTTCTTT
CASSKDRAYNTEAFF
>TRBV11-1|16|TRBJ2-3|TRBD2|-
TGTGCCAGCAGCCCCGCCCTAGCGGGGGTGACAGATACGCAGTATTTT
CASSPALAGVTDTQYF
>TRBV19|17|TRBJ2-7|-|-
TGTGCCAGTAGTATAGTTGCAAACAGTGCCTCCTCCTACGAGCAGTACTTC
CASSIVANSASSYEQYF
>TRBV5-4|14|TRBJ2-6|-|-
TGTGCCAGCAGCGAGAGGTCTGGGGCCAACGTCCTGACTTTC
CASSERSGANVLTF
>TRBV7-9|13|TRBJ1-1|-|-
TGTGCCAGCAGCTCCCGGATTGGGACTGAAGCTTTCTTT
CASSSRIGTEAFF
>TRBV7-2|17|TRBJ2-3|TRBD1|once
TGTGCCAGCAGCTTAGCCGGGACAGGGTTCAGCACAGATACGCAGTATTTT
CASSLAGTGFSTDTQYF
>TRBV15|17|TRBJ2-3|-|once
TGTGCCACCAGCCCGGAAGGACCAACCCCGGGCGGAGATACGCAGTATTTT
CATSPEGPTPGGDTQYF
>TRBV10-3|14|TRBJ2-1|TRBD1|-
TGTGCCATCAGCGGGACAGGGAGCAACAATGAGCAGTTCTTC
CAISGTGSNNEQFF
>TRBV5-8|17|TRBJ2-1|TRBD1|-
TGTGCCAGCAGCTTGACACGGGACAGATACTCCTACAATGAGCAGTTCTTC
CASSLTRDRYSYNEQFF
>TRBV28|12|TRBJ1-4|-|-
TGTGCCAGCCGGACGGGCGGGGAAAAACTGTTTTTT
CASRTGGEKLFF
>TRBV5-4|12|TRBJ1-1|-|-
TGTGCCAGCAGCTTGCCTAACACTGAAGCTTTCTTT
CASSLPNTEAFF
>TRBV6-6|15|TRBJ2-7|TRBD2|once
TGTGCCAGCGAGCCGAGCGGCGGGAGGAGGTACGAGCAGTACTTC
CASEPSGGRRYEQYF
>TRBV5-5|15|TRBJ1-2|TRBD1|-
TGTGCCAGCAGCTTGGAAGTGACAGGGAACTATGGCTACACCTTC
CASSLEVTGNYGYTF
>TRBV5-4|15|TRBJ2-7|TRBD2|once
TGTGCCAGCAGCTCCTCCGGGACTAGTGGCAGCGAGCAGTACTTC
CASSSSGTSGSEQYF
>TRBV6-1|11|TRBJ2-7|-|once
TGTGCCAGCAGTATCTTCTACGAGCAGTACTTC
CASSIFYEQYF
>TRBV7-3|16|TRBJ1-4|-|once
TGTGCCAGCAGCCTAAGGGACCTCCGGAGGGATGAAAAACTGTTTTTT
CASSLRDLRRDEKLFF
>TRBV5-4|13|TRBJ2-7|-|once
TGTGCCAGCAGGAGATGGCCCCGCGGCGAGCAGTACTTC
CASRRWPRGEQYF
>TRBV2|13|TRBJ1-2|-|-
TGTGCCAGCGGGTCGGGAGGAGTCGACGGCTACACCTTC
CASGSGGVDGYTF
>TRBV6-1|13|TRBJ2-4|-|-
TGTGCCAGCAGTGGGCCGGGACCAATAATTCAGTACTTC
CASSGPGPIIQYF
>TRBV5-4|16|TRBJ2-5|TRBD2|-
TGTGCCAGCAGCAACGCCGGGACTAGCGGGAAAGAGACCCAGTACTTC
CASSNAGTSGKETQYF
>TRBV4-3|13|TRBJ2-1|-|once
TGCGCCAGCAGCCAAGATAAACCAAATGAGCAGTTCTTC
CASSQDKPNEQFF
>TRBV2|13|TRBJ2-7|-|-
TGTGCCAGCACCTGGCGGGGCTTGGGAGAGCAGTACTTC
CASTWRGLGEQYF
>TRBV11-2|16|TRBJ2-3|TRBD2|-
TGTGCCAGCAGCCCGAGGACTAGCGGGGGCACAGATACGCAGTATTTT
CASSPRTSGGTDTQYF